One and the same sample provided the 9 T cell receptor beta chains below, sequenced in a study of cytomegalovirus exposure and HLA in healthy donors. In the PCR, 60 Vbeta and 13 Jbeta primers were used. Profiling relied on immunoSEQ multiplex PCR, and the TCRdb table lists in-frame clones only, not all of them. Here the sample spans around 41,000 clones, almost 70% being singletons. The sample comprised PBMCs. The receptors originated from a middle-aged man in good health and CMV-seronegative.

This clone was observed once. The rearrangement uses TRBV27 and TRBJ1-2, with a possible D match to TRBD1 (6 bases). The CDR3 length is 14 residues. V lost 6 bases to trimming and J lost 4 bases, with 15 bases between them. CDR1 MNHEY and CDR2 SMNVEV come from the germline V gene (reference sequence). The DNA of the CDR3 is TGTGCCAGCAGACGTTACGGGACATCCTATGGCTACACCTTC. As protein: CASRRYGTSYGYTF.

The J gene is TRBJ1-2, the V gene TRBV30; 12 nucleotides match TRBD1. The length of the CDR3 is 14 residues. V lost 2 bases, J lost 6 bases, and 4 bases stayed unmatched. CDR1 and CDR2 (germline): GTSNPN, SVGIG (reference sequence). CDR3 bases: TGTGCCTGGAGTCCTGGGACAGGGGGCAATGGCTACACCTTC. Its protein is CAWSPGTGGNGYTF.

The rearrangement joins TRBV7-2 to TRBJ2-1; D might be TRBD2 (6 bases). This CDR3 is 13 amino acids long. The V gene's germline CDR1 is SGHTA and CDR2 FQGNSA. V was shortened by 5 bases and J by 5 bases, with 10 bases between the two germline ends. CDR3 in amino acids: CASSPGLNNEQFF. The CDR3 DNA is TGTGCCAGCAGCCCGGGACTGAACAATGAGCAGTTCTTC.

CDR3 bases: TGTGCCTGGAGTGCGGGACACCGCACAGATACGCAGTATTTT. It encodes CAWSAGHRTDTQYF. The chain has TRBV30 and TRBJ2-3; D perhaps matches TRBD1 (6 bases). This CDR3 is 14 amino acids long. Per germline, CDR1 GTSNPN and CDR2 SVGIG (reference sequence). V was cut by 1 base and J by 1 base, with 9 bases left in between.

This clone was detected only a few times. The CDR3 region has the DNA TGTGCCAGCAGTTACTCGATTGGTGGGGGGTATGGCTACACCTTC. Its protein is CASSYSIGGGYGYTF. This sequence joins TRBV6-5 and TRBJ1-2; a weak D match, TRBD1 (5 bases). V lost 0 bases and J 5 bases, leaving 13 bases between the germline ends. Germline assignment: CDR1 MNHEY and CDR2 SVGAGI. There are 15 residues in the CDR3.

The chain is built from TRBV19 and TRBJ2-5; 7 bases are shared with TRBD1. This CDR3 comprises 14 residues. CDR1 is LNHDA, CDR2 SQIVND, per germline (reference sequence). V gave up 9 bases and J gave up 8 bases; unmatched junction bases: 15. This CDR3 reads CASALTGNQLTQYF. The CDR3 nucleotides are TGTGCCAGCGCTCTGACAGGGAACCAGCTTACCCAGTACTTC.

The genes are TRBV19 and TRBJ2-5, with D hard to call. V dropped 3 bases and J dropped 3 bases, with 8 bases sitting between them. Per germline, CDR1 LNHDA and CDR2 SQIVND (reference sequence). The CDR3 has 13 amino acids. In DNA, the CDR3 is TGTGCCAGTAGTATTGGCCATGAAGAGACCCAGTACTTC. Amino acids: CASSIGHEETQYF.

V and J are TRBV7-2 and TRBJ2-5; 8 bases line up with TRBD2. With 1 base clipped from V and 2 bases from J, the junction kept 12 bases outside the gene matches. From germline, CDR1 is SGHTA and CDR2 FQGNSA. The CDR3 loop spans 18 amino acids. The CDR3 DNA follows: TGTGCCAGCAGCTTAGATGGGGGGACTAGGATGGGACAAGAGACCCAGTACTTC. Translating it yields CASSLDGGTRMGQETQYF. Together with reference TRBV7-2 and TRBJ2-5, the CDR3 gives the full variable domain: GAGVSQSPSNKVTEKGKDVELRCDPISGHTALYWYRQSLGQGLEFLIYFQGNSAPDKSGLPSDRFSAERTGGSVSTLTIQRTQQEDSAVYLCASSLDGGTRMGQETQYFGPGTRLLVL.

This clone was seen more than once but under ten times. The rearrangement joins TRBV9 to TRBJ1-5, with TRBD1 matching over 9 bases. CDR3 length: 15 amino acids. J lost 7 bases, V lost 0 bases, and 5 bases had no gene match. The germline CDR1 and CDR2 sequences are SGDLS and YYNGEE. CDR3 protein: CASSVGGQGSQPQHF. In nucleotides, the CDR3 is TGTGCCAGCAGCGTAGGGGGACAGGGTAGCCAGCCCCAGCATTTT.